Only one count was recorded for the clone carrying this T cell receptor beta chain. The second PCR ran 7 to 11 cycles with a sample-barcoded 5' primer and J-beta primers. Via MiXCR, TCRdb re-called the 5' RACE reads, giving one row per CDR3 protein. Of approximately 1,000,000 distinct CDR3 sequences in the sample, roughly two fifths were seen once. The data originate from a study of blood T cells in healthy people across ages. From germline, CDR1 is DFQATT and CDR2 SNEGSKA (reference sequence). This CDR3 contains 19 residues. With V trimmed by 1 base and J by 2 bases, 17 bases remained unmatched. V is TRBV20-1 and J is TRBJ1-2, with 9 positions matching TRBD1. Sequenced material: blood. This sequence originates from a man between 18 and 29 years old in good health. In nucleotides, the CDR3 is TGCAGTGCTAGAGCAGGACCAGGGACAGGGAATAGTGAAAACTATGGCTACACCTTC. Its translation is CSARAGPGTGNSENYGYTF.